This T cell receptor beta chain was found in a study of CD8+CD57+ T cells in acquired aplastic anemia. Study overall: Mean DNA quantity obtained from sorted CD4+ and CD8+ cells was 3.2 ug.

Profiling that covered TCR beta VDJ and CDR3 relied on genomic DNA as its template. MiXCR, run by TCRdb on the reads, gives a single entry per CDR3 protein. The sample carries fewer than 300,000 distinct CDR3 sequences, roughly 80% recorded once. Germline loops: CDR1 SEHNR, CDR2 FQNEAQ (reference sequence). This CDR3 comprises 15 residues. Sequenced patients had shown CD8+CD57+ cell expansion by flow cytometry. The chain is built from TRBV7-9 and TRBJ2-1; 7 positions agree with TRBD1. The J call is doubtful: the DNA matches TRBJ2-7 better. Sequenced sample: sorted CD4+, CD8+, or CD8+CD57+ T cells (not recorded which) from PBMCs. The receptor's source is a human donor with aplastic anemia. The CDR3 coding sequence is TGTGCCAGCAGGGATTCCCCAGGGGGACATTTCGAGCAGTACTTC. Protein product: CASRDSPGGHFEQYF.